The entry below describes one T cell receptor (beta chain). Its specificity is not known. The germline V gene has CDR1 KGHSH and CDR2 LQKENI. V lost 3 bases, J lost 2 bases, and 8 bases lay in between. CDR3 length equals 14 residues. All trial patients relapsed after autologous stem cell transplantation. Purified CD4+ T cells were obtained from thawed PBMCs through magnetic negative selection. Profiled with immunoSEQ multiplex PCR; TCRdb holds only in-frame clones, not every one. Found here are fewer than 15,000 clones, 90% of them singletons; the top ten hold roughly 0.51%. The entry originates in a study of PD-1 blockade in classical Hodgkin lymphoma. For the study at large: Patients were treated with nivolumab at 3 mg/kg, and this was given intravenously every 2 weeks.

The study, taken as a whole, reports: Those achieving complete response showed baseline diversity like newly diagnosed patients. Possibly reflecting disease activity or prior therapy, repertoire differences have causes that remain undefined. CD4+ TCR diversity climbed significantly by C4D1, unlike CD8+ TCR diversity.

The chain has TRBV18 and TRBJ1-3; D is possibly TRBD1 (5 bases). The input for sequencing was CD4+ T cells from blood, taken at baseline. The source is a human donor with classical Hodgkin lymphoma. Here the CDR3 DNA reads TGTGCCAGCTCACCGACCAGGGCTGGAAACACCATATATTTT. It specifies CASSPTRAGNTIYF. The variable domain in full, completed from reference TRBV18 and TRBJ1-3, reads NAGVMQNPRHLVRRRGQEARLRCSPMKGHSHVYWYRQLPEEGLKFMVYLQKENIIDESGMPKERFSAEFPKEGPSILRIQQVVRGDSAAYFCASSPTRAGNTIYFGEGSWLTVV.